Reported below is one TCR beta chain. The antigen is undetermined. This sample was taken from a study of blood T cells in healthy people across ages. The study's findings and limits: With unsorted PBMCs, a conclusive comparison of naive versus antigen-experienced cells was not possible.

The V gene's germline CDR1 is KGHSH and CDR2 LQKENI. J lost 5 bases, V lost 4 bases, and 9 bases had no gene match. The CDR3 is made up of 17 amino acids. Through a sample-barcoded 5' primer and a J-beta primer mix, a second PCR was run for roughly 6 to 11 cycles. TCRdb reprocessed the 5' RACE reads via MiXCR and lists one record per CDR3 protein. This table has more than 1 million distinct CDR3 sequences, over 35% appearing once. Sample: blood. The rearrangement links TRBV18 to TRBJ2-5; 14 bases are shared with TRBD2. The source is a woman aged 55-69 years in good health. As DNA, the CDR3 is TGTGCCAGCTCACGCCCGTCGGGACTAGCGGGGGCGGAGACCCAGTACTTC. Amino acids: CASSRPSGLAGAETQYF. Together with reference TRBV18 and TRBJ2-5, the CDR3 gives the full variable domain: NAGVMQNPRHLVRRRGQEARLRCSPMKGHSHVYWYRQLPEEGLKFMVYLQKENIIDESGMPKERFSAEFPKEGPSILRIQQVVRGDSAAYFCASSRPSGLAGAETQYFGPGTRLLVL.